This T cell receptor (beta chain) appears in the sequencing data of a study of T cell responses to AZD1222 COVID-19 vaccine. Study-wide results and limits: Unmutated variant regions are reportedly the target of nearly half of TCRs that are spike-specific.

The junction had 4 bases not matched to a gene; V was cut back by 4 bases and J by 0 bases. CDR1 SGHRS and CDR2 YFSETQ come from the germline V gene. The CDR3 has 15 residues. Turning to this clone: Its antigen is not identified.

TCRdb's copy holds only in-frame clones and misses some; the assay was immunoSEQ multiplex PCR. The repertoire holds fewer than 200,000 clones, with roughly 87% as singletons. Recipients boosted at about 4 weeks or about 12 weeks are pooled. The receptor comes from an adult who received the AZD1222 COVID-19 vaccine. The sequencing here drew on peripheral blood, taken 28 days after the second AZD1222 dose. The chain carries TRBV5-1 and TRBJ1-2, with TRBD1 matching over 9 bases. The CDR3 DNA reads TGCGCCAGCAGCCTAACAGGGGGCCCTAACTATGGCTACACCTTC. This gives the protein CASSLTGGPNYGYTF.